Below, 9 T cell receptor beta chains from the same sample are listed, as sequenced in a study of T cell responses to AZD1222 COVID-19 vaccine. Profiling relied on immunoSEQ multiplex PCR, and the TCRdb table lists in-frame clones only, not all of them. The sample has about 110,000 clones, 80% to 95% seen once; the top ten hold 1% to 1.5%. The sample consisted of peripheral blood, taken on day 0 of AZD1222 vaccination. The receptors here all came from an adult in good health.

The chain uses TRBV5-1 and TRBJ2-2; 8 nucleotides match TRBD2. The CDR3 has 15 amino acids. J lost 5 bases, V lost 0 bases, and 3 bases had no gene match. The germline CDR1 and CDR2 sequences are SGHRS and YFSETQ. The CDR3 DNA is TGCGCCAGCAGCTTGGATGGCGGGAGGACCGGGGAGCTGTTTTTT. This sequence encodes CASSLDGGRTGELFF.

The chain combines TRBV28 with TRBJ2-2, with a tentative D call TRBD2 (6 bases). The CDR3 sequence is 15 residues long. V was clipped by 6 bases and J by 0 bases, with 11 bases between them. Germline assignment: CDR1 MDHEN and CDR2 SYDVKM. As DNA, the CDR3 is TGTGCCAGCAGCCCCGGAGGGACGAACACCGGGGAGCTGTTTTTT. Translation gives CASSPGGTNTGELFF. The entire variable domain, with the rest obtained from reference TRBV28 and TRBJ2-2, is as follows: DVKVTQSSRYLVKRTGEKVFLECVQDMDHENMFWYRQDPGLGLRLIYFSYDVKMKEKGDIPEGYSVSREKKERFSLILESASTNQTSMYLCASSPGGTNTGELFFGEGSRLTVL.

The rearrangement uses TRBV12-5 and TRBJ2-1, with 10 nucleotides matching TRBD2. This CDR3 has 14 residues. V trimming: 5 bases; J trimming: 6 bases; junction bases outside the gene matches: 4. Germline CDR1 LGHNT, CDR2 FRNRAP. The CDR3 region is CASGPGTSVNEQFF. In DNA, the CDR3 is TGTGCTAGTGGTCCAGGGACTAGCGTCAATGAGCAGTTCTTC.

The J gene is TRBJ1-6, the V gene TRBV3-1 (or the pseudogene TRBV3-2); possible D gene TRBD1, 5 bases. In germline, CDR1 is LGHDT, CDR2 YNNKEL (reference sequence). The CDR3 length is 15 residues. V was shortened by 4 bases and J by 5 bases, with 12 bases between the two germline ends. This CDR3 reads CASSLTDSDNSPLHF. The CDR3 region has the DNA TGTGCCAGCAGCCTAACTGACAGTGATAATTCACCCCTCCACTTT.

The V gene is TRBV5-4, the J gene TRBJ2-2, with D unresolved. Deletions cut 4 bases from V and 7 bases from J, with 8 bases between. The CDR3 contains 12 residues. Germline V CDR1 and CDR2: SGHNT, YYREEE (reference sequence). CDR3 nucleotide sequence: TGTGCCAGCAGCGTTGATCGCGGGGAGCTGTTTTTT. Its translation: CASSVDRGELFF. The full variable domain, rest sourced from reference TRBV5-4 and TRBJ2-2, is ETGVTQSPTHLIKTRGQQVTLRCSSQSGHNTVSWYQQALGQGPQFIFQYYREEENGRGNFPPRFSGLQFPNYSSELNVNALELDDSALYLCASSVDRGELFFGEGSRLTVL.

This rearrangement joins TRBV19 to TRBJ1-5; D is unclear. CDR1 and CDR2 from the germline V gene are LNHDA and SQIVND (reference sequence). Trimming cost V 1 base and J 3 bases, with 7 bases left between them. This CDR3 comprises 14 residues. The DNA for the CDR3 is TGTGCCAGTAGTATAGTACAGCTCAATCAGCCCCAGCATTTT. It specifies CASSIVQLNQPQHF.

The chain couples TRBV5-5 to TRBJ2-7, with 13 bases aligning to TRBD2. Germline CDR1 is SGHKS and CDR2 is YYEKEE (reference sequence). This CDR3 contains 14 residues. Germline trimming cut 5 bases from V and 6 bases from J; bases unmatched to any gene: 5. CDR3 sequence (DNA): TGTGCCAGCAGGGGACTAGCGGGGTCCGGCGAGCAGTACTTC. Protein product: CASRGLAGSGEQYF.

V usage is TRBV7-2 and J usage is TRBJ1-3; no firm D call. CDR3 length equals 15 residues. The germline CDR1 and CDR2 sequences are SGHTA and FQGNSA. The ends were cut back, 5 bases at V and 0 bases at J, with 11 bases in the middle. CDR3 sequence (DNA): TGTGCCAGCAGCACGCGGACGAGCTCTGGAAACACCATATATTTT. Translated: CASSTRTSSGNTIYF.

This rearrangement joins TRBV28 to TRBJ1-5; the match to TRBD1 covers 9 bases. Trimming at V came to 5 bases and at J to 2 bases, leaving 13 bases not matched to a gene. CDR1 MDHEN and CDR2 SYDVKM come from the germline V gene. The CDR3 totals 18 residues. CDR3 bases: TGTGCCAGCAGTAAAGAAAAGGGACAGGGTAAAGGCAATCAGCCCCAGCATTTT. Translation: CASSKEKGQGKGNQPQHF. The complete variable domain, with remaining parts taken from reference TRBV28 and TRBJ1-5, reads DVKVTQSSRYLVKRTGEKVFLECVQDMDHENMFWYRQDPGLGLRLIYFSYDVKMKEKGDIPEGYSVSREKKERFSLILESASTNQTSMYLCASSKEKGQGKGNQPQHFGDGTRLSIL.